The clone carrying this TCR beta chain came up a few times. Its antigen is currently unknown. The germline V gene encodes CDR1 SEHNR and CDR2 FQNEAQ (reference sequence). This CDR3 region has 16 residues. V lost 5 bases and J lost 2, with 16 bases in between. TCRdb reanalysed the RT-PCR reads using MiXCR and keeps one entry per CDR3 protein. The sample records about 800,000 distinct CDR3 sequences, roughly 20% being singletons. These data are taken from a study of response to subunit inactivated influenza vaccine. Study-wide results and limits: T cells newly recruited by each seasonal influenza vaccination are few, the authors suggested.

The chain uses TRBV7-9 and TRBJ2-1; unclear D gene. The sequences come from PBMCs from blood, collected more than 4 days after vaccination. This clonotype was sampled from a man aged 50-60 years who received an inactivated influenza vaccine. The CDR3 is CASSDLTPATYNEQFF. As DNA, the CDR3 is TGTGCCAGCAGCGACCTCACACCCGCCACCTACAATGAGCAGTTCTTC.